The 5 T cell receptor beta chains presented below share a single source sample, sequenced in a study of blood T cell repertoires in COVID-19. Some clones are missing from TCRdb's copy, which holds only in-frame ones; the method was immunoSEQ multiplex PCR. The sample has about 140,000 clones, roughly 80% seen once. Sequencing was carried out using peripheral blood. Receptor source: a woman older than 75 in a cohort sampled during active or convalescent COVID-19.

Written as DNA, the CDR3 is TGTGCCAGCACCGCTCAGGTGACTGGGGCCAACGTCCTGACTTTC. Translated, it gives CASTAQVTGANVLTF. The V gene is TRBV3-1 (or the pseudogene TRBV3-2), the J gene TRBJ2-6; the D is unclear. CDR1 is LGHDT, CDR2 YNNKEL, per germline (reference sequence). This CDR3 contains 15 residues. The V end was cut by 7 bases, the J end by 2 bases, with 12 bases between.

The chain couples TRBV4-1 to TRBJ2-1; 11 nucleotides line up with TRBD2. The CDR3 covers 18 residues. Germline assignment: CDR1 MGHRA and CDR2 YSYEKL. Losses at the gene ends were 3 bases for V and 0 bases for J; bases not matched to a gene: 7. For the CDR3, the DNA is TGCGCCAGCAGCCAGGGGACTAGCGGATTAAGCTCCTACAATGAGCAGTTCTTC. It encodes CASSQGTSGLSSYNEQFF.

The rearrangement links TRBV18 to TRBJ2-1, with D unresolved. CDR1 is KGHSH and CDR2 is LQKENI in the germline V gene. This CDR3 is 12 amino acids long. V lost 5 bases and J 5 bases, leaving 7 bases between the germline ends. The CDR3 loop reads CASSSSDNEQFF. The CDR3 region has the DNA TGTGCCAGCTCATCTTCAGACAATGAGCAGTTCTTC. Using reference TRBV18 and TRBJ2-1 for the parts outside the CDR3, the full variable domain is NAGVMQNPRHLVRRRGQEARLRCSPMKGHSHVYWYRQLPEEGLKFMVYLQKENIIDESGMPKERFSAEFPKEGPSILRIQQVVRGDSAAYFCASSSSDNEQFFGPGTRLTVL.

This clone was counted a few times. This rearrangement joins TRBV28 to TRBJ1-2, with 7 bases identical to TRBD1. Germline CDR1 MDHEN, CDR2 SYDVKM. Trimming removed 6 bases from V and 8 bases from J; junction bases left unmatched: 9. CDR3 length: 13 residues. CDR3 amino acids: CASRSGGGEGYTF. In DNA, the CDR3 is TGTGCCAGCAGATCAGGGGGTGGGGAGGGCTACACCTTC.

The V call is TRBV27, the J call TRBJ1-1; D is undetermined. The CDR3 consists of 15 residues. Germline V gives CDR1 MNHEY, CDR2 SMNVEV (reference sequence). Trimming left V 7 bases short and J 10 bases short, with 25 bases between. The CDR3 nucleotides read TGTGCCAGCACTTCCCCTCTCAGTAGCGCTTTTGGAGCTTTCTTT. The encoded protein is CASTSPLSSAFGAFF.